One sample yielded the 11 T cell receptor beta chains listed below, sequenced in a study of vaccination and CD4 T cells after COVID-19. These TCRs are of unknown antigen specificity. The Oncomine TCR Beta short-read assay sequenced DNA from cultured CD4+ T cells. TCRdb reanalysed the PCR reads using MiXCR and keeps one entry per CDR3 protein. The repertoire consists of just under 20,000 distinct CDR3 sequences, with roughly 29% occurring once and the leading ten covering around 9.9%. Stated treatment: roughly 11-day PBMC culture with coronavirus spike peptide pools or control peptides (ViraFEST assay). Material for sequencing was cultured CD4+ T cells from blood. These receptors all come from a human donor with COVID-19.

This clonotype was picked up a small number of times. The genes are TRBV11-2 and TRBJ2-5; the match to TRBD2 covers 7 bases. Germline V lookup: CDR1 SGHAT, CDR2 FQNNGV. V lost 4 bases, J lost 5 bases, and 13 bases stayed unmatched. This CDR3 comprises 16 residues. CDR3 loop: CASSSGRTGGRETQYF. The DNA for the CDR3 is TGTGCCAGCAGCTCCGGGCGCACGGGAGGAAGGGAGACCCAGTACTTC. Full variable domain (outside the CDR3, taken from reference TRBV11-2 and TRBJ2-5): EAGVAQSPRYKIIEKRQSVAFWCNPISGHATLYWYQQILGQGPKLLIQFQNNGVVDDSQLPKDRFSAERLKGVDSTLKIQPAKLEDSAVYLCASSSGRTGGRETQYFGPGTRLLVL.

V usage is TRBV20-1 and J usage is TRBJ1-5, with D hard to call. This CDR3 is 13 amino acids long. CDR1 DFQATT and CDR2 SNEGSKA come from the germline V gene (reference sequence). Deletions cut 3 bases from V and 5 bases from J, with 11 bases between. The CDR3 spells CSASPGGDQPQHF. The CDR3 nucleotides read TGCAGTGCTAGCCCGGGAGGCGATCAGCCCCAGCATTTT.

Only a few counts were recorded for this clonotype. This chain joins TRBV5-1 and TRBJ2-5; 7 bases map to TRBD1. Germline V gives CDR1 SGHRS, CDR2 YFSETQ. The CDR3 length is 16 residues. The junction had 9 bases not matched to a gene; V was cut back by 0 bases and J by 4 bases. The CDR3 nucleotides are TGCGCCAGCAGCTTGGCTGAGGGGGCCGGGGTAGAGACCCAGTACTTC. This codes for CASSLAEGAGVETQYF.

This clonotype has just a few counts. J is TRBJ2-5 and V is TRBV20-1, with 11 positions matching TRBD2. This CDR3 spans 15 amino acids. CDR1 and CDR2 from the germline V gene are DFQATT and SNEGSKA (reference sequence). With V trimmed by 3 bases and J by 0 bases, 3 bases remained unmatched. DNA of the CDR3: TGCAGTGCTAGTCCACTAGCGGGGGACCAAGAGACCCAGTACTTC. Translated, it gives CSASPLAGDQETQYF.

The V gene is TRBV7-9, the J gene TRBJ1-3; D remains unclear. The CDR3 length is 15 residues. Trimming cost V 5 bases and J 0 bases, with 11 bases left between them. CDR1 is SEHNR and CDR2 is FQNEAQ in the germline V gene (reference sequence). The CDR3 sequence is CASSRHTSSGNTIYF. The CDR3 DNA reads TGTGCCAGCAGCCGACACACGAGCTCTGGAAACACCATATATTTT.

The chain joins TRBV11-2 to TRBJ2-5, with TRBD2 as a possible D gene (6 bases). V dropped 1 base and J dropped 4 bases, with 10 bases sitting between them. Per the germline V gene, CDR1 is SGHAT and CDR2 is FQNNGV. The CDR3 covers 14 residues. CDR3 in amino acids: CASSLGTSPETQYF. In DNA, the CDR3 is TGTGCCAGCAGCTTAGGAACTAGCCCAGAGACCCAGTACTTC.

The chain couples TRBV6-1 to TRBJ1-3; D remains unclear. In germline, CDR1 is MNHNS, CDR2 SASEGT. The CDR3 totals 13 residues. V dropped 6 bases and J dropped 4 bases, with 10 bases sitting between them. CDR3 DNA sequence: TGTGCCAGCAGGCCGACCGACGGAAACACCATATATTTT. This encodes CASRPTDGNTIYF.

The chain combines TRBV6-1 with TRBJ1-6, with a weak D call TRBD1 (5 bases). The germline gives CDR1 MNHNS, CDR2 SASEGT. This CDR3 contains 15 residues. The V end lost 6 bases, the J end lost 8 bases, and 17 bases lay between the germline ends. The CDR3 DNA reads TGTGCCAGCAGCGAACCGGGGCGAGGCGATTCACCCCTCCACTTT. Amino acid sequence: CASSEPGRGDSPLHF.

This clonotype has more than one count but fewer than ten. This chain joins TRBV30 and TRBJ2-5; 9 nucleotides agree with TRBD2. This CDR3 has 13 amino acids. Germline-derived CDR1 and CDR2 are GTSNPN and SVGIG (reference sequence). V gave up 3 bases and J gave up 2 bases; unmatched junction bases: 1. In DNA form, the CDR3 reads TGTGCCTGGAGGCGGGAGGGTCAAGAGACCCAGTACTTC. As protein: CAWRREGQETQYF.

This clonotype was seen only a few times. This chain links TRBV2 with TRBJ1-4; maybe TRBD1 (6 bases). The CDR3 spans 14 residues. Germline V gene sequence: CDR1 SNHLY, CDR2 FYNNEI. V was cut by 6 bases and J by 6 bases, with 14 bases left in between. CDR3: CASRSNRDHEKLFF. In nucleotides, the CDR3 is TGTGCCAGCAGATCGAACAGGGATCATGAAAAACTGTTTTTT. The whole variable domain, remainder taken from reference TRBV2 and TRBJ1-4, is EPEVTQTPSHQVTQMGQEVILRCVPISNHLYFYWYRQILGQKVEFLVSFYNNEISEKSEIFDDQFSVERPDGSNFTLKIRSTKLEDSAMYFCASRSNRDHEKLFFGSGTQLSVL.

This chain links TRBV5-6 with TRBJ1-1; possibly TRBD1 for D (6 bases). This CDR3 contains 14 residues. CDR1 SGHDT and CDR2 YYEEEE come from the germline V gene. V gave up 4 bases and J gave up 8 bases, with 18 bases separating them. CDR3 sequence reads: CASSHYSRGREAFF. The CDR3 DNA sequence: TGTGCCAGCAGCCATTATAGCAGGGGCAGAGAAGCTTTCTTT.